The 23 T cell receptor beta chains given below trace back to one sample, sequenced in a study of cytomegalovirus exposure and HLA in healthy donors. 60 Vbeta and 13 Jbeta primers were used in PCR. This table comes from immunoSEQ multiplex PCR, and its TCRdb copy is limited to in-frame clones, with some not included. The sample lists about 140,000 clones; around 82% were seen once. Material: PBMCs. The receptors come from a woman younger than 35 in good health and CMV-seropositive.

The rearrangement uses TRBV4-1 and TRBJ1-2; D perhaps matches TRBD1 (5 bases). The CDR3 runs 15 residues. Per the germline V gene, CDR1 is MGHRA and CDR2 is YSYEKL. The V end lost 1 base, the J end lost 5 bases, and 14 bases lay between the germline ends. CDR3 protein: CASSQADSTGYGYTF. DNA for the CDR3: TGCGCCAGCAGCCAAGCAGACAGCACAGGATATGGCTACACCTTC.

This chain joins TRBV5-1 and TRBJ2-4; 11 bases fit TRBD1. The CDR3 is made up of 16 amino acids. Per the germline V gene, CDR1 is SGHRS and CDR2 is YFSETQ. V dropped 5 bases and J dropped 6; count of bases not matched to a gene: 10. Here the CDR3 reads CASSRSPGQGVNIQYF. CDR3 DNA: TGCGCCAGCAGTCGCTCACCGGGACAGGGGGTAAACATTCAGTACTTC.

This sequence joins TRBV27 and TRBJ2-5; 7 bases are shared with TRBD1. The CDR3 is made up of 13 amino acids. The germline CDR1 and CDR2 sequences are MNHEY and SMNVEV (reference sequence). V lost 8 bases, J lost 5 bases, and 8 bases stayed unmatched. The CDR3 DNA follows: TGTGCCAGCCGACAGGGCGTATGGGAGACCCAGTACTTC. This gives the protein CASRQGVWETQYF.

This clone showed up just a few times. The chain is built from TRBV21-1 and TRBJ1-2; the tabulated D call, TRBD1, remains unverified against the DNA. TRBV21-1 is described as a pseudogene. The CDR3 has 16 amino acids. The CDR3 loop reads CASSKGGQGAYYGYTF. CDR3 nucleotide sequence: TGTGCCAGCAGCAAAGGGGGTCAGGGGGCATACTATGGCTACACCTTC.

The chain uses TRBV6-6 and TRBJ1-3; D is unresolved. V dropped 8 bases and J dropped 0 bases, with 11 bases sitting between them. CDR1 MNHNY and CDR2 SVGAGI come from the germline V gene (reference sequence). The CDR3 sequence is 14 residues long. The chain's CDR3 is CASQIAISGNTIYF. CDR3 bases: TGTGCCAGCCAGATCGCAATCTCTGGAAACACCATATATTTT.

This clone was counted a few times. This sequence joins TRBV2 and TRBJ1-1, with no clear D. This CDR3 has 16 amino acids. The germline V gene encodes CDR1 SNHLY and CDR2 FYNNEI. The ends were cut back, 3 bases at V and 1 base at J, with 15 bases in the middle. The CDR3 bases are TGTGCCAGCAGTGATCTGGGGAGATCTCGGAACACTGAAGCTTTCTTT. This translates into CASSDLGRSRNTEAFF.

This chain links TRBV7-2 with TRBJ1-2, with D tentatively TRBD1 (5 bases). The V gene lost 4 bases and the J gene lost 6 bases, with 12 bases spanning the gap. Germline values: CDR1 SGHTA, CDR2 FQGNSA. This CDR3 contains 13 residues. CDR3 region: CASSSGRGDGYTF. In nucleotides, the CDR3 is TGTGCCAGCAGCTCGGGACGGGGGGATGGCTACACCTTC.

V gene TRBV19 combines with J gene TRBJ2-5; the D gene is possibly TRBD2 (6 bases). V was pared by 4 bases and J by 3 bases, with 15 bases between. CDR1 LNHDA and CDR2 SQIVND come from the germline V gene (reference sequence). This CDR3 region has 15 residues. This chain's CDR3 is CASSTLGGPEETQYF. CDR3 DNA: TGTGCCAGTAGTACCCTCGGGGGACCGGAAGAGACCCAGTACTTC.

The rearrangement links TRBV5-5 to TRBJ2-7; 7 nucleotides align to TRBD2. Germline CDR1 reads SGHKS; CDR2 reads YYEKEE (reference sequence). The CDR3 totals 13 residues. J gave up 2 bases and V 3 bases, and 2 bases lay outside the gene matches. Written as DNA, the CDR3 is TGTGCCAGCAGCTACGGACTAGCCTACGAGCAGTACTTC. Translated, it gives CASSYGLAYEQYF.

The chain joins TRBV6-6 to TRBJ1-2; perhaps TRBD1 as D (6 bases). Trimming cost V 5 bases and J 5 bases, with 15 bases left between them. This CDR3 contains 14 residues. Germline V lookup: CDR1 MNHNY, CDR2 SVGAGI (reference sequence). CDR3 DNA: TGTGCCAGCAGTCGGGACACGTTGGTTTATGGCTACACCTTC. As protein: CASSRDTLVYGYTF.

This clone was picked up one time. The chain joins TRBV6-1 to TRBJ1-3, with TRBD1 identical over 9 bases. This CDR3 comprises 15 residues. CDR1 MNHNS and CDR2 SASEGT come from the germline V gene. V shed 6 bases, J shed 1 base, and the junction held 4 bases outside the gene matches. The CDR3 spells CASRTDRGSGNTIYF. The CDR3 DNA is TGTGCCAGCAGGACGGACAGGGGATCTGGAAACACCATATATTTT.

This clone was detected only a few times. The genes are TRBV11-2 and TRBJ2-6; D is perhaps TRBD1 (6 bases). V lost 0 bases to trimming and J lost 0 bases, with 18 bases between them. This CDR3 is built from 20 residues. The germline gives CDR1 SGHAT, CDR2 FQNNGV. The CDR3 DNA is TGTGCCAGCAGCTTAGATGAAGGAACAGGGCTACCCTCTGGGGCCAACGTCCTGACTTTC. It specifies CASSLDEGTGLPSGANVLTF.

This clone was picked up one time. The J gene is TRBJ1-1, the V gene TRBV5-1, with no clear D. This CDR3 spans 14 amino acids. CDR1 SGHRS and CDR2 YFSETQ come from the germline V gene. Deletions cut 0 bases from V and 3 bases from J, with 9 bases between. CDR3 nucleotide sequence: TGCGCCAGCAGCTTGGGGAGGAGGGACACTGAAGCTTTCTTT. It yields the protein CASSLGRRDTEAFF. Using reference TRBV5-1 and TRBJ1-1 for the parts outside the CDR3, the full variable domain is KAGVTQTPRYLIKTRGQQVTLSCSPISGHRSVSWYQQTPGQGLQFLFEYFSETQRNKGNFPGRFSGRQFSNSRSEMNVSTLELGDSALYLCASSLGRRDTEAFFGQGTRLTVV.

This clone has just one count. This rearrangement joins TRBV10-1 to TRBJ2-3; 13 bases are shared with TRBD2. Germline V lookup: CDR1 WNHNN, CDR2 SYGVQD (reference sequence). The CDR3 spans 16 residues. The V and J ends lost 3 bases and 7 bases, in that order; junction bases with no gene match: 7. CDR3 nucleotide sequence: TGCGCCAGCAGTGACAGACTAGCGGGGGGCCGGAATACGCAGTATTTT. Translation: CASSDRLAGGRNTQYF.

A single count supports this clone. The chain combines TRBV7-2 with TRBJ2-3; TRBD2 matches at 9 bases. The junction had 17 bases not matched to a gene; V was cut back by 5 bases and J by 2 bases. The CDR3 consists of 19 residues. Germline V gene sequence: CDR1 SGHTA, CDR2 FQGNSA. The DNA for the CDR3 is TGTGCCAGCAGCAGACGCGGAGAGGGGGCGGGGGGGCACACAGATACGCAGTATTTT. Translation gives CASSRRGEGAGGHTDTQYF.

This CDR3 is CASGRRQGSGNTIYF. The CDR3 DNA reads TGTGCTAGTGGTCGGAGACAGGGCTCTGGAAACACCATATATTTT. The chain links TRBV12-5 to TRBJ1-3, with 7 bases that match TRBD1. Germline V gene sequence: CDR1 LGHNT, CDR2 FRNRAP. Trimming removed 5 bases from V and 0 bases from J; junction bases left unmatched: 4. The length of the CDR3 is 15 residues.

V gene TRBV4-1 combines with J gene TRBJ1-1; 8 positions match TRBD1. CDR1 MGHRA and CDR2 YSYEKL come from the germline V gene. Trimming at V came to 4 bases and at J to 4 bases, leaving 8 bases not matched to a gene. The CDR3 spans 15 residues. The CDR3 loop is CASSRRQGQGTEAFF. The CDR3 DNA follows: TGCGCCAGCAGCCGAAGACAGGGGCAAGGCACTGAAGCTTTCTTT.

The count of this clone is one. The chain employs TRBV15 and TRBJ2-5, with TRBD2 identical over 7 bases. Trimming at V came to 0 bases and at J to 6 bases, leaving 7 bases not matched to a gene. The CDR3 covers 15 residues. From germline, CDR1 is LNHNV and CDR2 YYDKDF (reference sequence). The CDR3 DNA is TGTGCCACCAGCAGAGATCCGGGGGGTGTGAAGACCCAGTACTTC. Translation: CATSRDPGGVKTQYF. Full variable domain (remainder filled in from reference TRBV15 and TRBJ2-5): DAMVIQNPRYQVTQFGKPVTLSCSQTLNHNVMYWYQQKSSQAPKLLFHYYDKDFNNEADTPDNFQSRRPNTSFCFLDIRSPGLGDTAMYLCATSRDPGGVKTQYFGPGTRLLVL.

The rearrangement uses TRBV5-1 and TRBJ2-1, with 10 nucleotides matching TRBD2. Germline CDR1 is SGHRS and CDR2 is YFSETQ. V dropped 0 bases and J dropped 10; count of bases not matched to a gene: 7. The CDR3 runs to 15 residues. Here the CDR3 reads CASSLDGTSVGEQFF. Written as DNA, the CDR3 is TGCGCCAGCAGCTTGGATGGGACTAGCGTTGGGGAGCAGTTCTTC.

The DNA for the CDR3 is TGTGCCAGTAGACGACAGGGTGCTGGCTATGGCTACACCTTC. Translation: CASRRQGAGYGYTF. The gene calls are TRBV19 and TRBJ1-2, with TRBD1 matching 7 bases. The junction had 8 bases not matched to a gene; V was cut back by 6 bases and J by 4 bases. The CDR3 contains 14 residues. In germline, CDR1 is LNHDA, CDR2 SQIVND (reference sequence).

The chain is built from TRBV5-4 and TRBJ1-2; D remains unclear. V lost 6 bases to trimming and J lost 4 bases, with 16 bases between them. The CDR3 has 14 amino acids. Germline assignment: CDR1 SGHNT and CDR2 YYREEE (reference sequence). DNA for the CDR3: TGTGCCAGCACCTCCGGGAATCACGGCTATGGCTACACCTTC. It is translated as CASTSGNHGYGYTF.

The V call is TRBV6-1, the J call TRBJ2-3, with a possible D match to TRBD1 (5 bases). Germline lookup yields CDR1 MNHNS and CDR2 SASEGT. Trimming pared 6 bases from V and 5 bases from J, leaving 9 bases between. The CDR3 spans 12 residues. Here the CDR3 reads CASRGPKDTQYF. The CDR3 DNA is TGTGCCAGCAGGGGGCCGAAAGATACGCAGTATTTT.

V and J are TRBV7-2 and TRBJ1-6, with 8 bases matching TRBD1. The CDR3 covers 15 residues. Trimming at V came to 4 bases and at J to 9 bases, leaving 8 bases not matched to a gene. The germline V gene has CDR1 SGHTA and CDR2 FQGNSA. CDR3 sequence (DNA): TGTGCCAGCAGCTCCCAGGGGGCGCGGGCTTCACCCCTCCACTTT. Its protein is CASSSQGARASPLHF.